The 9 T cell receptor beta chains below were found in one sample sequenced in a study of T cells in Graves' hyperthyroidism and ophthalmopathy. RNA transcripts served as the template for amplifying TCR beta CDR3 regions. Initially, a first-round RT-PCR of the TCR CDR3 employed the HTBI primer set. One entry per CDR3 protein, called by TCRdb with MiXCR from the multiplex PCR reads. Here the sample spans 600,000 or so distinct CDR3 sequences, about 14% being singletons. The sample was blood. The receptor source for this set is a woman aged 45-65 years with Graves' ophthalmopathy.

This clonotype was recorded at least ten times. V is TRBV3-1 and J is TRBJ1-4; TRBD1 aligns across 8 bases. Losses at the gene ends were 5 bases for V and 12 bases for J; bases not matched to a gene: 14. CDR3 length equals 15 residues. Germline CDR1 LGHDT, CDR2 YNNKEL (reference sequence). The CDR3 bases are TGTGCCAGCAGCTATACCAGGACAGGGAGTTTTCAACTGTTTTTT. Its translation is CASSYTRTGSFQLFF.

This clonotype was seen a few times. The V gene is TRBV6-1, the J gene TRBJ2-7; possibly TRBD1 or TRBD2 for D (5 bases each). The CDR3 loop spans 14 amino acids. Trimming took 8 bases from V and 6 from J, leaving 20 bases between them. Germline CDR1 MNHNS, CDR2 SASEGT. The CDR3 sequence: CASGDLGQIGEQYF. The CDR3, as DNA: TGTGCCAGCGGGGACCTCGGACAAATCGGCGAGCAGTACTTC.

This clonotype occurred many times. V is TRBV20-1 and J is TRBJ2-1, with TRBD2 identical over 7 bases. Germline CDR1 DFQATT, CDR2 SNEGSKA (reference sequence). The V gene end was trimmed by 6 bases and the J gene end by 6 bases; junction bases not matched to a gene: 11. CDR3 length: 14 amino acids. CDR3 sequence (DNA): TGCAGTGCCACGCTGGGCGGGAGCTTCAATGAGCAGTTCTTC. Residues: CSATLGGSFNEQFF.

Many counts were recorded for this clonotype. CDR3 protein: CASSPGTWSQPQHF. The DNA of the CDR3 is TGTGCCAGCAGTCCCGGGACCTGGAGTCAGCCCCAGCATTTT. V is TRBV6-2 or TRBV6-3 and J is TRBJ1-5; a weak D match, TRBD1 (5 bases). The ends were cut back, 5 bases at V and 6 bases at J, with 14 bases in the middle. The CDR3 covers 14 residues. The V gene's germline CDR1 is MNHEY and CDR2 SVGEGT.

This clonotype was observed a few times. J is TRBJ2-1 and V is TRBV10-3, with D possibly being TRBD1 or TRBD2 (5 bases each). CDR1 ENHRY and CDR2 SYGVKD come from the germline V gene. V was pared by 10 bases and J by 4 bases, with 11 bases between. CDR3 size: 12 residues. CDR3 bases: TGTGCCACCGGGACCATATACAATGAGCAGTTCTTC. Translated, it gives CATGTIYNEQFF.

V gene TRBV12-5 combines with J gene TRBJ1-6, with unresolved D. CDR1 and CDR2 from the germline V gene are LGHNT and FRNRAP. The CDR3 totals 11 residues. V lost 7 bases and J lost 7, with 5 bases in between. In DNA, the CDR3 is TGTGCTAGTGCCAAAAATTCACCCCTCCACTTT. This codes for CASAKNSPLHF.

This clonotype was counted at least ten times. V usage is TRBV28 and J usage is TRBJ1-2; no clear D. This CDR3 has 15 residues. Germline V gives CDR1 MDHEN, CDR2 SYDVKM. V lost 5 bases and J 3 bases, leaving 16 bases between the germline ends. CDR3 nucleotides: TGTGCCAGCAGTCCACTGTCCCAGATCCACTATGGCTACACCTTC. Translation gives CASSPLSQIHYGYTF.

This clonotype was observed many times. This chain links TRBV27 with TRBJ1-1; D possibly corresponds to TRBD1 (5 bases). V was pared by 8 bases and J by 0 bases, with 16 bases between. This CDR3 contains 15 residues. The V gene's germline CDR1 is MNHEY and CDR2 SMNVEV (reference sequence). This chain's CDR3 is CASETDSFMNTEAFF. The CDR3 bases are TGTGCCAGCGAGACCGACAGCTTCATGAACACTGAAGCTTTCTTT.

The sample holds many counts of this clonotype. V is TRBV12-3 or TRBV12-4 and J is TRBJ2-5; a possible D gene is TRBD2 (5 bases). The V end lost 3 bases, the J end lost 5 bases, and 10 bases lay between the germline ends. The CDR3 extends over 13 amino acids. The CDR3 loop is CASSFNGGETQYF. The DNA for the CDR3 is TGTGCCAGCAGTTTCAACGGAGGCGAGACCCAGTACTTC.